This T cell receptor (beta chain) was profiled in a study of response to subunit inactivated influenza vaccine. Losses at the gene ends were 0 bases for V and 5 bases for J; bases not matched to a gene: 9. From germline, CDR1 is DFQATT and CDR2 SNEGSKA (reference sequence). This CDR3 has 15 amino acids. This clonotype came up a few times. Its antigen is undetermined. Study-level results: Authors suggested seasonal influenza vaccinations each recruit few new T cells.

TCRdb used MiXCR to reprocess the RT-PCR reads, holding one entry per CDR3 protein. The sample has 300,000 to 350,000 distinct CDR3 sequences, about 20% seen once. The chain carries TRBV20-1 and TRBJ2-7, with 8 bases identical to TRBD2. The sequence was obtained from a man between 50 and 69 years old who received an inactivated influenza vaccine. Source: PBMCs from blood, taken less than 22 months after vaccination. The CDR3 is CSARDPREGLHEQYF. The CDR3 DNA reads TGCAGTGCTAGAGATCCCCGGGAGGGCCTGCACGAGCAGTACTTC.